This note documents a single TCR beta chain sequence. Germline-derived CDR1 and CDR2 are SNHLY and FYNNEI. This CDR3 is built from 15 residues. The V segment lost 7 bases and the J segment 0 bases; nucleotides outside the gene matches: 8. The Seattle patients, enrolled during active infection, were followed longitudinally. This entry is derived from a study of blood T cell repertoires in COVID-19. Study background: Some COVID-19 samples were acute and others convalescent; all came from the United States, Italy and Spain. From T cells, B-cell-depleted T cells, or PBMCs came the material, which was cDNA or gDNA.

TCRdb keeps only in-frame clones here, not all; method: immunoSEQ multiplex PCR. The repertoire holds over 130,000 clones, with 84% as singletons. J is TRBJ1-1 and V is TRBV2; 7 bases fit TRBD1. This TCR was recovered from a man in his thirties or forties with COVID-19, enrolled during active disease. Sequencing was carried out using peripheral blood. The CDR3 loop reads CASTWTGGMNTEAFF. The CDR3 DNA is TGTGCCAGCACCTGGACAGGCGGAATGAACACTGAAGCTTTCTTT.